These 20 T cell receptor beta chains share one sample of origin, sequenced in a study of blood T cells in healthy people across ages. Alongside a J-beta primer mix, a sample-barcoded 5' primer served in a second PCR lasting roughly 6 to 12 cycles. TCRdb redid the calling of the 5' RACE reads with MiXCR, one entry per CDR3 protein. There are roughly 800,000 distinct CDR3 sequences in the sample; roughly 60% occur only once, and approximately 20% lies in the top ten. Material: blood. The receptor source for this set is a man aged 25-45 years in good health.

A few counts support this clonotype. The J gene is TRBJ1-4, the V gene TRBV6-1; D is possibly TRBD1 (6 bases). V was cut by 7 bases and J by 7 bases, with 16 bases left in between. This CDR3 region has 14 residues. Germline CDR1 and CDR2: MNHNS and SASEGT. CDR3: CASNVAGDAEKLFF. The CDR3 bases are TGTGCCAGCAACGTTGCAGGGGATGCTGAAAAACTGTTTTTT.

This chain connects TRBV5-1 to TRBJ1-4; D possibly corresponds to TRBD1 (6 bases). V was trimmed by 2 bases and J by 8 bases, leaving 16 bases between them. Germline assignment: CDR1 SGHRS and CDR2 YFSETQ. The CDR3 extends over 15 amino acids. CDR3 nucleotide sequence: TGCGCCAGCAGCTTTTCACCAGGGGCAAGGGAAAAACTGTTTTTT. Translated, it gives CASSFSPGAREKLFF.

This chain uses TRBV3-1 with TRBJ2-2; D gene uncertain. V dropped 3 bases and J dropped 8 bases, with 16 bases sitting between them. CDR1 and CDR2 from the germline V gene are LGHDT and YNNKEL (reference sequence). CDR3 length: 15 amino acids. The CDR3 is CASSQTHKALGELFF. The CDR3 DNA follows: TGTGCCAGCAGCCAGACCCATAAAGCTTTGGGGGAGCTGTTTTTT.

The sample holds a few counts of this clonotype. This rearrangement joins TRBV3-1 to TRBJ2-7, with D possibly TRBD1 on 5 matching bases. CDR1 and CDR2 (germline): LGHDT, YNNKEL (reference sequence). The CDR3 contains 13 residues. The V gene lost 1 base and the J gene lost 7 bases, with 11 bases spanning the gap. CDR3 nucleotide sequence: TGTGCCAGCAGCCAAGTGAGACAGATGGAGCAGTACTTC. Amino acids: CASSQVRQMEQYF.

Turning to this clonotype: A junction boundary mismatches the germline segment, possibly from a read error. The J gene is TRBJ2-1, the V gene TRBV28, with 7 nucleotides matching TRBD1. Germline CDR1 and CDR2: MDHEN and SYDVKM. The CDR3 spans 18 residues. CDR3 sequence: CASSFSGIGTVSYDEQFF. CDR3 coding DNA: TGTGCCAGCAGTTTCTCAGGCATTGGGACAGTCTCCTACGATGAGCAGTTCTTC.

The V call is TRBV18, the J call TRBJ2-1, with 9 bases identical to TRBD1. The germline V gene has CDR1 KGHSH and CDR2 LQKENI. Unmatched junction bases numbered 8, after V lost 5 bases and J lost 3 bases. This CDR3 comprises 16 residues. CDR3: CASSNTGGLSYNEQFF. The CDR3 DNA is TGTGCCAGCTCAAACACAGGGGGCCTAAGCTACAATGAGCAGTTCTTC.

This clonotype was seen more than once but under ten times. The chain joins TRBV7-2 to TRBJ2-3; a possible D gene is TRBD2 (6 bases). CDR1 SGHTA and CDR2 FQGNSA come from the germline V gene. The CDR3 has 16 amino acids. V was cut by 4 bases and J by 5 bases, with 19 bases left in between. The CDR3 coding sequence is TGTGCCAGCAGCTCCTTAGTGACTAGTCCTAGAGATACGCAGTATTTT. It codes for CASSSLVTSPRDTQYF.

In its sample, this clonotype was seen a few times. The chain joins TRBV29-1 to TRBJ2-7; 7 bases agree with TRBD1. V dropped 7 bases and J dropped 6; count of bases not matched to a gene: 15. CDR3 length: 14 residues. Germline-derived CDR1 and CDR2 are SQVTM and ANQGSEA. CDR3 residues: CSAKQRQGSAEQYF. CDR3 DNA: TGCAGCGCTAAACAGAGACAGGGCTCGGCCGAGCAGTACTTC.

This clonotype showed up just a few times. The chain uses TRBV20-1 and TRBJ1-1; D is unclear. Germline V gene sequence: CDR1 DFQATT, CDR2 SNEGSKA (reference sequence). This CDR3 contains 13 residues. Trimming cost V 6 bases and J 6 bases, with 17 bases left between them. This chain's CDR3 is CSARGVGMAEAFF. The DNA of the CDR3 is TGCAGTGCCCGAGGAGTTGGGATGGCTGAAGCTTTCTTT.

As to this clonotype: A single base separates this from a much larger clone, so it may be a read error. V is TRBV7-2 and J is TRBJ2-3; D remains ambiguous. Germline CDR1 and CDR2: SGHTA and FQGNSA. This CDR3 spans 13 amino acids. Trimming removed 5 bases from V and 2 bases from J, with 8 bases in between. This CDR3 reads CASSLQFTDTQYF. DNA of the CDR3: TGTGCCAGCAGCCTTCAGTTCACAGATACGCAGTATTTT.

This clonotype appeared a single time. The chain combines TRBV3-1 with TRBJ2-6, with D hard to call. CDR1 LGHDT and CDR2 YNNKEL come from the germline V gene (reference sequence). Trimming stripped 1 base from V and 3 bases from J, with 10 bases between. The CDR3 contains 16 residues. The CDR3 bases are TGTGCCAGCAGCCAAGTTTTCGTTGGTGGGGCCAACGTCCTGACTTTC. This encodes CASSQVFVGGANVLTF.

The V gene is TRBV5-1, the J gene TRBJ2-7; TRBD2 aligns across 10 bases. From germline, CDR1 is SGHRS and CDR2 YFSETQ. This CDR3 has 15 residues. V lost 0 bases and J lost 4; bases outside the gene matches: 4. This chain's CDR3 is CASSLVLAGEYEQYV. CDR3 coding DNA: TGCGCCAGCAGCTTGGTTCTAGCGGGAGAATACGAGCAGTACGTC.

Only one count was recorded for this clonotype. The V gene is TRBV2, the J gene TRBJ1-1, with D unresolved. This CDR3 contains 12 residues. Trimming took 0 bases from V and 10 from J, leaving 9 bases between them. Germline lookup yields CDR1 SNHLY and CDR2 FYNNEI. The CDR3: CASSEANRVAFF. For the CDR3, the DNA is TGTGCCAGCAGTGAAGCAAATCGGGTAGCTTTCTTT.

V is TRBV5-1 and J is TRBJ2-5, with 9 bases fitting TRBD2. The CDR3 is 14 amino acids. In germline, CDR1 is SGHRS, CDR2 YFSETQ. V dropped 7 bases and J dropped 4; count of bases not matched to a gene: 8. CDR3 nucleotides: TGCGCCAGCCGTACTAGCGGGCTGGTAGAGACCCAGTACTTC. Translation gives CASRTSGLVETQYF.

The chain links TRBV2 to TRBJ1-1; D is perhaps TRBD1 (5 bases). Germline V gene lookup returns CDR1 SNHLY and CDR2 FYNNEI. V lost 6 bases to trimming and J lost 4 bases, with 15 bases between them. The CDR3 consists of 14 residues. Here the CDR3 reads CASSAGPGSTEAFF. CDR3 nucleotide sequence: TGTGCCAGCAGCGCTGGCCCAGGGTCCACTGAAGCTTTCTTT.

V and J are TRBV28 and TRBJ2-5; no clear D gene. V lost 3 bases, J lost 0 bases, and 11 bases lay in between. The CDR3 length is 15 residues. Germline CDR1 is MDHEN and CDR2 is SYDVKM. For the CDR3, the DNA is TGTGCCAGCAGTTTTGGAGCGAGCAACCAAGAGACCCAGTACTTC. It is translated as CASSFGASNQETQYF.

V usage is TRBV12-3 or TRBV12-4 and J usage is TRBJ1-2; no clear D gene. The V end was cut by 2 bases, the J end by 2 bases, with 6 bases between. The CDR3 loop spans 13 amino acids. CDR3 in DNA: TGTGCCAGCAGTTTAATTAGCAACTATGGCTACACCTTC. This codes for CASSLISNYGYTF.

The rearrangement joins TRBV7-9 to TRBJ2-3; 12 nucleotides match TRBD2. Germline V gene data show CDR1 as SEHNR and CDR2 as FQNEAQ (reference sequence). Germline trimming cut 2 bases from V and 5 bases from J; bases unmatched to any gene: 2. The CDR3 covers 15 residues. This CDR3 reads CASSLRLAGVDTQYF. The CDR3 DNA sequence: TGTGCCAGCAGCTTAAGACTAGCGGGAGTAGATACGCAGTATTTT.

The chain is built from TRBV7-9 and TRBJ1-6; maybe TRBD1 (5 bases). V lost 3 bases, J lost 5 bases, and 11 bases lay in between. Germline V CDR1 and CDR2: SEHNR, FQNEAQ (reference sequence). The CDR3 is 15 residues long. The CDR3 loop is CASSFGAANNSPLHF. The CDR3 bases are TGTGCCAGCAGCTTCGGGGCGGCAAATAATTCACCCCTCCACTTT.

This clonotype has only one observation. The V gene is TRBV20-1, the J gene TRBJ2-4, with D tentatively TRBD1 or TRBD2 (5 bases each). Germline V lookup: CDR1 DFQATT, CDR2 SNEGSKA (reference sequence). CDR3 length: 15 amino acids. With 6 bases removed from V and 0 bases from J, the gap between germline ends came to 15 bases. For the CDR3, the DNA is TGCAGTGCACAAATATCGGGGCTAGCCAAAAACATTCAGTACTTC. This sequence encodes CSAQISGLAKNIQYF.